This T cell receptor (beta chain) was identified during a study of CD8 T cells in Susac syndrome. Trimming removed 7 bases at V and 4 bases at J, with 13 bases between. Germline V gene lookup returns CDR1 KGHSH and CDR2 LQKENI. This CDR3 is built from 13 residues. The multiple sclerosis control group comprised treatment-naive patients with stable or active relapsing-remitting disease. An input of roughly 0.5 to 1 ug of RNA was subjected to reverse transcription using random hexamers. TCRdb processed the immunoSEQ multiplex PCR reads anew with MiXCR; each CDR3 protein has one entry. Of around 280,000 distinct CDR3 sequences in the sample, around 84% were seen once.

The V and J genes are TRBV18 and TRBJ1-2, with D perhaps matching TRBD1 (5 bases). This TCR came from a human donor with multiple sclerosis. The sequencing input was CD8+ T cells from PBMCs. The CDR3 sequence: CASFPGPLYGYTF. The CDR3 bases are TGTGCCAGCTTCCCGGGACCCCTCTATGGCTACACCTTC. The whole variable domain, filled in from reference TRBV18 and TRBJ1-2, reads NAGVMQNPRHLVRRRGQEARLRCSPMKGHSHVYWYRQLPEEGLKFMVYLQKENIIDESGMPKERFSAEFPKEGPSILRIQQVVRGDSAAYFCASFPGPLYGYTFGSGTRLTVV.